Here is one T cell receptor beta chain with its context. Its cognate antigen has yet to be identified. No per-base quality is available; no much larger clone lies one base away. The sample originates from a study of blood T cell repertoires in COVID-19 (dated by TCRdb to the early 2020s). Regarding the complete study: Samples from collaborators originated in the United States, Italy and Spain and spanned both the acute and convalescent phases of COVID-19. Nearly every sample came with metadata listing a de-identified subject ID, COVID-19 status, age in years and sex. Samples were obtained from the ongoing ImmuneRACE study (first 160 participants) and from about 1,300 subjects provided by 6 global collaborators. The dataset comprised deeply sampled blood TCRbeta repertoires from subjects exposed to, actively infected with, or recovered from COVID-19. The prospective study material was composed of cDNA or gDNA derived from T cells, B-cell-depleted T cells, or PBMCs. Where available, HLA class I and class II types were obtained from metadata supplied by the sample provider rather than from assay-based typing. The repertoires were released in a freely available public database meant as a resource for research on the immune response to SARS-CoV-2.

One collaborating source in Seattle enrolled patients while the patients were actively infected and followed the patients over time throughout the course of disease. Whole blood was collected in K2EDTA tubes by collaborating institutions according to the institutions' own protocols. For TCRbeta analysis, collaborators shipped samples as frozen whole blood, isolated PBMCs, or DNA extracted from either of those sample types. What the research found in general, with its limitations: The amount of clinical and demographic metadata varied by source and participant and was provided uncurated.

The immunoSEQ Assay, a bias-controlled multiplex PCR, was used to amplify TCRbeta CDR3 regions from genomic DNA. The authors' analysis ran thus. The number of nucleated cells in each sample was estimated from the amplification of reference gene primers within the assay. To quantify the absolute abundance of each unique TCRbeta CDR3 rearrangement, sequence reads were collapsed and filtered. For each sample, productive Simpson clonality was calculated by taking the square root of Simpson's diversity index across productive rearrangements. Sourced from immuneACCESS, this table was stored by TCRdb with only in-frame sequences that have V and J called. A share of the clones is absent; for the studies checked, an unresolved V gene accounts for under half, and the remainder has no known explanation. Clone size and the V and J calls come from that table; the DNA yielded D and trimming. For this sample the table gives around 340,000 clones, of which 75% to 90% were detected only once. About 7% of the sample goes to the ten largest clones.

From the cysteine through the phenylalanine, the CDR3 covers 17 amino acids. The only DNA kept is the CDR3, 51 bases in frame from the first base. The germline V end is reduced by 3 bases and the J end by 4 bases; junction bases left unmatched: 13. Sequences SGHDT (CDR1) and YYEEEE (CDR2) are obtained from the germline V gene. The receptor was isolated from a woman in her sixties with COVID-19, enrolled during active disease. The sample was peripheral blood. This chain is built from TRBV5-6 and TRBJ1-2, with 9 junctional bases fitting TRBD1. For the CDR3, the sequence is CASSSLDRGLFFYGYTF. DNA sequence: TGTGCCAGCAGCTCATTGGACAGGGGCCTTTTTTTCTATGGCTACACCTTC.